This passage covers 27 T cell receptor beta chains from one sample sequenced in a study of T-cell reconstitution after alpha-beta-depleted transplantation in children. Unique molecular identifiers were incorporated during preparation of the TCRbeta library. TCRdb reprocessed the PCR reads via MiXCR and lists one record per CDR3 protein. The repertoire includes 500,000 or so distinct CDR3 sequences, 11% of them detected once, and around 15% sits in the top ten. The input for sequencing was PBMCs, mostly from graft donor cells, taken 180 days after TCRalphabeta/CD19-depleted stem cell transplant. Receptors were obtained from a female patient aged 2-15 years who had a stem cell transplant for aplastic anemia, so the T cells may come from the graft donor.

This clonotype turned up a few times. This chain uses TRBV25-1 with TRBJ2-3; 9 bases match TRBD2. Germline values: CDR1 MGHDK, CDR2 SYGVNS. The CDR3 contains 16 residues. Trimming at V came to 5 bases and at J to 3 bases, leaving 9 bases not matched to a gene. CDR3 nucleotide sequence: TGTGCCAGCAGTATGAGTAGCGGGAGCGGGACAGATACGCAGTATTTT. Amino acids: CASSMSSGSGTDTQYF.

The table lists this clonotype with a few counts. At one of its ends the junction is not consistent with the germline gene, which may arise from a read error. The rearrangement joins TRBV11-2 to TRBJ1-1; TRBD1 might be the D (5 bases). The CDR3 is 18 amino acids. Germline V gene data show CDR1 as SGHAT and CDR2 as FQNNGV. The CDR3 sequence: CASSSTSGPGRRNAEAFF. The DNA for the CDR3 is TGTGCCAGCAGCTCTACCTCCGGCCCGGGACGCAGGAACGCTGAAGCTTTCTTT. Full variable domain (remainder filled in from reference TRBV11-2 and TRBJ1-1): EAGVAQSPRYKIIEKRQSVAFWCNPISGHATLYWYQQILGQGPKLLIQFQNNGVVDDSQLPKDRFSAERLKGVDSTLKIQPAKLEDSAVYLCASSSTSGPGRRNAEAFFGQGTRLTVV.

CDR3 loop: CASRLSGGNEQFF. The CDR3 DNA follows: TGTGCCAGCAGGCTAAGCGGGGGGAATGAGCAGTTCTTC. The chain links TRBV6-2 or TRBV6-3 to TRBJ2-1; 9 bases agree with TRBD2. After removal of 6 bases from V and 7 bases from J, the junction contained 4 bases not matched to a gene. The CDR3 has 13 residues. Per the germline V gene, CDR1 is MNHEY and CDR2 is SVGEGT.

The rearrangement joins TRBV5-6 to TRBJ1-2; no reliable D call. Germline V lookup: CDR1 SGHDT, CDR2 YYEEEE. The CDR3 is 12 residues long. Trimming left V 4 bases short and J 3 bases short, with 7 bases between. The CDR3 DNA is TGTGCCAGCAGCACTGGGTACTATGGCTACACCTTC. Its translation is CASSTGYYGYTF.

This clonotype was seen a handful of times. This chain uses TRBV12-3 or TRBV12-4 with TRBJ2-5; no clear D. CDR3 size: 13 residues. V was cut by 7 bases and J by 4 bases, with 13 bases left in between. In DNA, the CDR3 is TGTGCCAGCAATCTGGGGTGGGGAGAGACCCAGTACTTC. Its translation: CASNLGWGETQYF.

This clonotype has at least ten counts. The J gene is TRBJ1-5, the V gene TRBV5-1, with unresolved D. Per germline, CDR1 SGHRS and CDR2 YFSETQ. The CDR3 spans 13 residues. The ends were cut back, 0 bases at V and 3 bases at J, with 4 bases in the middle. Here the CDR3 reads CASSLANNQPQHF. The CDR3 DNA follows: TGCGCCAGCAGCTTGGCCAACAATCAGCCCCAGCATTTT.

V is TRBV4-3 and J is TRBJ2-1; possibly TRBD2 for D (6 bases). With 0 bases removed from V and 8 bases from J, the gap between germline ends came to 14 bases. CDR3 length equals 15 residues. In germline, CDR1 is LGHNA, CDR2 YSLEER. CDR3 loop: CASSQDQDYNHEQFF. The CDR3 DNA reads TGCGCCAGCAGCCAAGATCAGGACTATAACCATGAGCAGTTCTTC.

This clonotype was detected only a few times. In DNA, the CDR3 is TGCAGTGCTAGAGAAGATACCGGGACTAGCGGATTCAATGAGCAGTTCTTC. Amino acid sequence: CSAREDTGTSGFNEQFF. The gene calls are TRBV20-1 and TRBJ2-1, with TRBD2 identical over 11 bases. Trimming cost V 0 bases and J 6 bases; bases outside gene matches: 10. The CDR3 is 17 residues long. Germline V gene lookup returns CDR1 DFQATT and CDR2 SNEGSKA (reference sequence).

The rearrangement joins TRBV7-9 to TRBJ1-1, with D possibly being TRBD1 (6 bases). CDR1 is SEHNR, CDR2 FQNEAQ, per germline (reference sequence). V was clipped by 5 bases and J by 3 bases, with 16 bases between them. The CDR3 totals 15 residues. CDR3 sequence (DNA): TGTGCCAGCAGCCTAAACAGGGTTCCTCACACTGAAGCTTTCTTT. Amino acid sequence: CASSLNRVPHTEAFF.

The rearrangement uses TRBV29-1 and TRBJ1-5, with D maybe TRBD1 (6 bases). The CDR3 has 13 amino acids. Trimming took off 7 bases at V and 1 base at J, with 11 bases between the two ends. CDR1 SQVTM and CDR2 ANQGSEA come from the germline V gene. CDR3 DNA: TGCAGCGCACAGGGAGGCAGCAATCAGCCCCAGCATTTT. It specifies CSAQGGSNQPQHF.

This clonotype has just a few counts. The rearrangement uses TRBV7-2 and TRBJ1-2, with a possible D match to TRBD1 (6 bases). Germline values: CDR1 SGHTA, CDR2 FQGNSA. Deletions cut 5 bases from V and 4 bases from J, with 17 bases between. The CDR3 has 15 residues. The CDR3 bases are TGTGCCAGCAGCGGTCGGGGGCAGGAGGGCTATGGCTACACCTTC. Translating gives CASSGRGQEGYGYTF.

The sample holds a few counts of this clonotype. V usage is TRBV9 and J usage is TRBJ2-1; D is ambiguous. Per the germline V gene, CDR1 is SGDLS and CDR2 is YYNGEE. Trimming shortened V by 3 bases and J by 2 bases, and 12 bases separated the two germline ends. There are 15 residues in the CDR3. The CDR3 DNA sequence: TGTGCCAGCAGCGGATCCGTTGGCCCCTACAATGAGCAGTTCTTC. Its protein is CASSGSVGPYNEQFF.

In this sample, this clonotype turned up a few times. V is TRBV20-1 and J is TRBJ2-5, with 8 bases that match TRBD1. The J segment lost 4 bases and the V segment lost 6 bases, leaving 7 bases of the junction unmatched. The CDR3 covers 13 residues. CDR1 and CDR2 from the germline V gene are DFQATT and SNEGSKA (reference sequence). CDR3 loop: CSAPWQGAETQYF. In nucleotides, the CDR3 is TGCAGTGCCCCATGGCAGGGGGCAGAGACCCAGTACTTC.

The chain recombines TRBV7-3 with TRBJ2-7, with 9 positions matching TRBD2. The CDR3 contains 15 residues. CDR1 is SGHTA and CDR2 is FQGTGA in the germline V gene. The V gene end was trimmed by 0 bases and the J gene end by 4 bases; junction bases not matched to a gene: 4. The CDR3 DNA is TGTGCCAGCAGCTTAACTAGCGGGAGTCGGTACGAGCAGTACTTC. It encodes CASSLTSGSRYEQYF.

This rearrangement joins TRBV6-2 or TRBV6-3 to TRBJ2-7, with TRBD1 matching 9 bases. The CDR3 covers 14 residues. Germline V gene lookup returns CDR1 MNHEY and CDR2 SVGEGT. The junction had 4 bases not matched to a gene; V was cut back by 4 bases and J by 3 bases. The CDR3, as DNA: TGTGCCAGCAGTTGGGGACAGGGCTACTACGAGCAGTACTTC. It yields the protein CASSWGQGYYEQYF.

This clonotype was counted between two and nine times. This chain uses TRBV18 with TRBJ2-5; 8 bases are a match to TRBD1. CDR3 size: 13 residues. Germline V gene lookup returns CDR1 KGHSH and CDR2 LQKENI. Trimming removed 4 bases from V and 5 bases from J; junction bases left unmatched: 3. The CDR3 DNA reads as TGTGCCAGCTCACGCCGGGACAGGGAGACCCAGTACTTC. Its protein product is CASSRRDRETQYF.

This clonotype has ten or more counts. The CDR3 loop is CSVEDLTANTGELFF. In DNA form, the CDR3 reads TGCAGCGTTGAAGATCTCACAGCGAACACCGGGGAGCTGTTTTTT. The gene calls are TRBV29-1 and TRBJ2-2; D is unresolved. The ends were cut back, 0 bases at V and 0 bases at J, with 8 bases in the middle. Germline V gene data show CDR1 as SQVTM and CDR2 as ANQGSEA. This CDR3 is 15 amino acids long.

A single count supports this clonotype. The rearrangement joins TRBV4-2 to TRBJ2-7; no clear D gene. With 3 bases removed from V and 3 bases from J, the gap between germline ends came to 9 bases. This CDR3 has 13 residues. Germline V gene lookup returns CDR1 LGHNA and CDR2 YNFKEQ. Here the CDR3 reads CASSHAVLYEQYF. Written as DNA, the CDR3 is TGTGCCAGCAGCCACGCGGTCCTCTACGAGCAGTACTTC.

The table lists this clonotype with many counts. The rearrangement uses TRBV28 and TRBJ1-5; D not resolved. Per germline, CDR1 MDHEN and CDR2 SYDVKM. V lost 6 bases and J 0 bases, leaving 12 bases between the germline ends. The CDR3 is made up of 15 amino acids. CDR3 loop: CASSPPGRSNQPQHF. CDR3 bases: TGTGCCAGCAGCCCCCCCGGACGTAGCAATCAGCCCCAGCATTTT. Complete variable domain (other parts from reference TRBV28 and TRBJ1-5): DVKVTQSSRYLVKRTGEKVFLECVQDMDHENMFWYRQDPGLGLRLIYFSYDVKMKEKGDIPEGYSVSREKKERFSLILESASTNQTSMYLCASSPPGRSNQPQHFGDGTRLSIL.

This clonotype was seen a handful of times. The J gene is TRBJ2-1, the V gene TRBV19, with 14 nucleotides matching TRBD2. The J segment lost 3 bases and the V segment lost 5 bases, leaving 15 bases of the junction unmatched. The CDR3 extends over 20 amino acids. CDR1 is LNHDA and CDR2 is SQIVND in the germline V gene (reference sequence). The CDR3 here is CASSPRNPGLAGVSYNEQFF. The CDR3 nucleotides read TGTGCCAGTAGTCCTCGAAATCCGGGACTAGCGGGAGTAAGCTACAATGAGCAGTTCTTC.

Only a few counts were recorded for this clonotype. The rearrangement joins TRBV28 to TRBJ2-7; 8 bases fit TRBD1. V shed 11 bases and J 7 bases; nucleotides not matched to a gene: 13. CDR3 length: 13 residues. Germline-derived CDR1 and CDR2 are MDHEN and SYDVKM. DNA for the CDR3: TGTGCCGCAAGCCAGGGGGCGAGTCGGGAGCAGTACTTC. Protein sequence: CAASQGASREQYF.

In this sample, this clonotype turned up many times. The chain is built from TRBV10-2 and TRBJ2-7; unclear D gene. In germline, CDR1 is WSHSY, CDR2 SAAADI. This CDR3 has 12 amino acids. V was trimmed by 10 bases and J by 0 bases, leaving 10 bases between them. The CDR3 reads CATSLSSYEQYV. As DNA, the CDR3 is TGCGCCACCTCTCTAAGCTCCTACGAGCAGTACGTC.

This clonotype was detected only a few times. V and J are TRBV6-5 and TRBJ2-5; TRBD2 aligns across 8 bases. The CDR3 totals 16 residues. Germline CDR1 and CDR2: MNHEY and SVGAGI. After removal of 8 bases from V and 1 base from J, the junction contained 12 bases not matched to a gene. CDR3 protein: CASQPSGSGPQETQYF. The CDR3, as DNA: TGTGCCAGCCAGCCCAGCGGGAGTGGCCCCCAAGAGACCCAGTACTTC.

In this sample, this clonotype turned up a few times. This chain's CDR3 is CASSRDRGLSLSYEQYF. The CDR3 DNA reads TGTGCCAGCTCACGGGACAGGGGACTAAGTCTATCCTACGAGCAGTACTTC. The gene calls are TRBV18 and TRBJ2-7; TRBD1 matches 10 bases. Trimming cost V 4 bases and J 1 base; bases outside gene matches: 10. Germline V CDR1 and CDR2: KGHSH, LQKENI. The CDR3 is made up of 17 amino acids.

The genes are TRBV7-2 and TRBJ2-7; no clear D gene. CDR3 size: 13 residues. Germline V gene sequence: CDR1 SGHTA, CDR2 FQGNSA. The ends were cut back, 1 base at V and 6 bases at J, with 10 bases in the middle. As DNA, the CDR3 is TGTGCCAGCAGCTTAGGACCGATCGGCGAGCAGTACTTC. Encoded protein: CASSLGPIGEQYF.

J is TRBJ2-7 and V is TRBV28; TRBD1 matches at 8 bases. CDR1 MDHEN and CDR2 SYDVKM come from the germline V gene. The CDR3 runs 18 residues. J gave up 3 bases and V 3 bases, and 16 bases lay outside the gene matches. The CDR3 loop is CASSFEVRWDRQNYEQYF. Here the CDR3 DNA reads TGTGCCAGCAGTTTCGAGGTTAGATGGGACAGGCAGAACTACGAGCAGTACTTC.

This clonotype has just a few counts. The CDR3 bases are TGTGCCAGCAGCTTTACGACAGTTCAGCAGTTCTTC. Residues: CASSFTTVQQFF. The V and J genes are TRBV5-5 and TRBJ2-1, with D possibly being TRBD1 (5 bases). V lost 2 bases to trimming and J lost 11 bases, with 11 bases between them. This CDR3 spans 12 amino acids. CDR1 SGHKS and CDR2 YYEKEE come from the germline V gene (reference sequence).